This section outlines one T cell receptor (beta chain) sequence together with its context. These data come from a study of Ad26.COV2.S vaccination and SARS-CoV-2 variants. Regarding treatment: some 20 received Ad26.COV2.S at low or high dose, single or two shots; about 5 received placebo; per-sample allocation not given. All samples were drawn on day 63, counting from the first vaccine or placebo injection. Cohort 1b enrolled adults aged 18-55 years in Boston. CDR1 and CDR2 from the germline V gene are SGDLS and YYNGEE. Trimming took 0 bases from V and 1 from J; bases not matched to a gene: 1. The CDR3 covers 16 residues. Profiled with immunoSEQ multiplex PCR; TCRdb holds only in-frame clones, not every one. Of around 420,000 clones in the sample, roughly 90% were seen once.

The TCR originated in a person aged 18 to 59 who received the Ad26.COV2.S COVID-19 vaccine or a placebo. Sample: peripheral blood, taken in a trial of Ad26.COV2.S vaccine versus placebo. The chain links TRBV9 to TRBJ2-2; 9 bases are a match to TRBD2. The CDR3 spells CASSVGTSVNTGELFF. The CDR3, as DNA: TGTGCCAGCAGCGTAGGGACTAGCGTGAACACCGGGGAGCTGTTTTTT.